The 3 T cell receptor beta chains given below trace back to one sample, sequenced in a study of T-cell reconstitution after alpha-beta-depleted transplantation in children. The TCRbeta library incorporated unique molecular identifiers. TCRdb re-called the PCR reads through MiXCR, storing one row per CDR3 protein. The data contain about 260,000 distinct CDR3 sequences, 6.5% to 9% of them seen just once; the ten biggest clones take up 6.3%. The material sequenced was PBMCs, mostly from graft donor cells, taken 180 days after TCRalphabeta/CD19-depleted stem cell transplant. These receptors all come from a male patient between 10 and 17 years old who had a stem cell transplant for acute lymphoblastic leukemia, so the T cells may come from the graft donor.

This clonotype was seen at least ten times. The rearrangement links TRBV20-1 to TRBJ2-7; D not certain. V was trimmed by 3 bases and J by 7 bases, leaving 25 bases between them. CDR3 length equals 16 residues. The germline gives CDR1 DFQATT, CDR2 SNEGSKA (reference sequence). CDR3 region: CSASEFGLGSTMEQYF. The CDR3 DNA follows: TGCAGTGCTAGTGAGTTCGGCCTGGGGTCTACGATGGAGCAGTACTTC.

There are many counts of this clonotype. The chain links TRBV4-1 to TRBJ2-7, with 7 bases lining up with TRBD2. This CDR3 has 16 residues. V lost 0 bases, J lost 1 base, and 6 bases stayed unmatched. Germline-derived CDR1 and CDR2 are MGHRA and YSYEKL. For the CDR3, the DNA is TGCGCCAGCAGCCAAGAGGTGGCTAGCGGTTCCTACGAGCAGTACTTC. Protein sequence: CASSQEVASGSYEQYF.

This clonotype was detected ten times or more. The chain recombines TRBV20-1 with TRBJ2-1; TRBD2 agrees at 10 bases. The CDR3 is 17 residues long. Losses at the gene ends were 6 bases for V and 0 bases for J; bases not matched to a gene: 11. Germline V gene lookup returns CDR1 DFQATT and CDR2 SNEGSKA (reference sequence). The CDR3 region has the DNA TGCAGTGCCACGGCTAGCGGGAGCTTTTTCTCCTACAATGAGCAGTTCTTC. This encodes CSATASGSFFSYNEQFF.